This T cell receptor beta chain stems from a study of blood T cell repertoires in COVID-19. Turning to the study itself: PBMCs, B-cell-depleted T cells, or T cells were the source of the cDNA or gDNA that made up the material.

V lost 3 bases and J 0 bases, leaving 12 bases between the germline ends. The CDR3 totals 15 residues. Germline V CDR1 and CDR2: SGHNT, YYREEE (reference sequence). Original processing notes: Reference gene primer amplification gave nucleated cell count estimates. The assay was immunoSEQ multiplex PCR, and TCRdb's table has in-frame clones only and misses some. D and trimming come from the DNA, and the V and J calls and clone size come from that table. The table shows over 100,000 clones, with approximately 90% occurring only once. The source of this sequence is a human donor with acute or convalescent COVID-19. The donor label of this sample is uncertain. The chain combines TRBV5-4 with TRBJ1-1; TRBD1 might be the D (6 bases). The sequencing input was peripheral blood. The CDR3 sequence is CASSYSGTLNTEAFF. As DNA, the CDR3 is TGTGCCAGCAGCTACTCCGGGACATTGAACACTGAAGCTTTCTTT.